This T cell receptor beta chain originates from a study of blood T cell repertoires in COVID-19. For the study at large: Sample material is recorded as cDNA or gDNA derived from T cells, B-cell-depleted T cells, or PBMCs.

This clone occurred once. Clones were sequenced by immunoSEQ multiplex PCR, and TCRdb holds only the in-frame ones, with some missing. Of roughly 190,000 clones listed, 88% are singletons. This CDR3 is built from 16 residues. Trimming cost V 4 bases and J 4 bases; bases outside gene matches: 7. Germline values: CDR1 SGHDT, CDR2 YYEEEE. The clonotype comes from a human donor in a cohort sampled during active COVID-19. Specimen: peripheral blood. This rearrangement joins TRBV5-6 to TRBJ1-5; 11 bases map to TRBD1. In nucleotides, the CDR3 is TGTGCCAGCAGCCATGGACAGGGGGCCGGAAATCAGCCCCAGCATTTT. Translated, it gives CASSHGQGAGNQPQHF.